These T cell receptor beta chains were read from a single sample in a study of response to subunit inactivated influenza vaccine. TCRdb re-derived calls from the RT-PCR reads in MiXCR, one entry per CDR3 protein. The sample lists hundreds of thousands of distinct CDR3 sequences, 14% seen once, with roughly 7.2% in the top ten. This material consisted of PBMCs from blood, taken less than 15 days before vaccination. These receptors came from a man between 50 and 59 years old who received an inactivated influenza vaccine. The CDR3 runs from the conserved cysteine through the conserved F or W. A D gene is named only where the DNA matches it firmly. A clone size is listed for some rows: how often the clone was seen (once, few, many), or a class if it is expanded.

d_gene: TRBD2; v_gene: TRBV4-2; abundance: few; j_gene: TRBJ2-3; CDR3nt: TGTGCCAGCAGGGCCACGGCGGGGGGTAGCACAGATACGCAGTATTTT; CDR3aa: CASRATAGGSTDTQYF
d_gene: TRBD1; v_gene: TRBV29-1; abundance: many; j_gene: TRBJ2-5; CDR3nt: TGCAGCGTTGAAAGGGGGCCGGGTGAGACCCAGTACTTC; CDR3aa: CSVERGPGETQYF
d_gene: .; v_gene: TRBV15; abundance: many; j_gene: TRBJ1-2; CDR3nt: TGTGCCACCAGCAGACAGGGGAACTATGGCTACACCTTC; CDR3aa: CATSRQGNYGYTF
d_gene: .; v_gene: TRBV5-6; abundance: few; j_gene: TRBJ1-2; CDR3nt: TGTGCCAGCAGCTTGGAAGGGACCGTCTATGGCTACACCTTC; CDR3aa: CASSLEGTVYGYTF
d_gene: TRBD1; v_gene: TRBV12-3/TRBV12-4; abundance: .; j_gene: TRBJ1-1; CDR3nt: TGTGCCAGCCGATTAACAGGGGTGGTCACTGAAGCTTTCTTT; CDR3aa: CASRLTGVVTEAFF
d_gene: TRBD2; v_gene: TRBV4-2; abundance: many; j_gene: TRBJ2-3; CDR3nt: TGTGCCAGCAGCCAAAGTGGACTAGCGGGAGGGCCCACAGATACGCAGTATTTT; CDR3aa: CASSQSGLAGGPTDTQYF
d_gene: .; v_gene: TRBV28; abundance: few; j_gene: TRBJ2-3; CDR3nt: TGTGCCAGCAGCCACACACCGGGACTCGGGCGGTGGGATACGCAGTATTTT; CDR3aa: CASSHTPGLGRWDTQYF
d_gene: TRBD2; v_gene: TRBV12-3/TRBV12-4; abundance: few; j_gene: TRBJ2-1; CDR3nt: TGTGCCAGCAGAGGACTAGCGGGGGGGTCAACCTACAATGAGCAGTTCTTC; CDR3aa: CASRGLAGGSTYNEQFF
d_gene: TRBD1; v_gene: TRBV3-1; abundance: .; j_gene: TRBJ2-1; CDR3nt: TGTGCCAGCAGCCAAGGCGGGACAGGGTCGTACAATGAGCAGTTCTTC; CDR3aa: CASSQGGTGSYNEQFF
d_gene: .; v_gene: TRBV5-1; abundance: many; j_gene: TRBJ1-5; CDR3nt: TGCGCCAGCAGCACGGGAGAGGGATACGAGCCCCAGCATTTT; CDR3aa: CASSTGEGYEPQHF
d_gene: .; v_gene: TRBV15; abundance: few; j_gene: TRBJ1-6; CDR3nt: TGTGCCACCAGCAGAGAGCGGGATTCACCCCTCCACTTT; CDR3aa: CATSRERDSPLHF
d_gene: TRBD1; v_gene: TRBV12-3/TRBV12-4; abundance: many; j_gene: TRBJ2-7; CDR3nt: TGTGCCAGCAGGGGACAGGGCTACGAGCAGTACTTC; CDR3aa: CASRGQGYEQYF
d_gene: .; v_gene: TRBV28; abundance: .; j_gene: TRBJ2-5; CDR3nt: TGTGGGGTGATAGGAGATGAGACCCAGTACTTC; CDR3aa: CGVIGDETQYF
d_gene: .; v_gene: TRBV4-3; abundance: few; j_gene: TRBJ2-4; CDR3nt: TGCGCCAGCAGCCAAGACTCGAGACTAGCCAAAAACATTCAGTACTTC; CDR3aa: CASSQDSRLAKNIQYF
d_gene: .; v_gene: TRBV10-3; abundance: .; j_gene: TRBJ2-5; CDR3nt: TGTGCCATCAGTGAGTCGATCCTCCGGGAGACCCAGTACTTC; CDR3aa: CAISESILRETQYF
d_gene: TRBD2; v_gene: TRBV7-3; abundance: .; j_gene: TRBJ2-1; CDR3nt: TGTGCCAGCAGCCCCCAGGGACTAGCGGGAGGAGCTGAGCAGTTCTTC; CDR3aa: CASSPQGLAGGAEQFF
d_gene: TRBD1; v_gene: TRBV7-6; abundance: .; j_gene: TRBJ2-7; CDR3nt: TGTGCCAGCAGCCCTAGAGCCGGGACAGGGGGTAAAGAGCAGTACTTC; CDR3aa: CASSPRAGTGGKEQYF
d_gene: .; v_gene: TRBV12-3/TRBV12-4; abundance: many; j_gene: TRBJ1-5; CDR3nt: TGTGCCAGCACCCAAAGGGTGAGGGACTATAGCAATCAGCCCCAGCATTTT; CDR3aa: CASTQRVRDYSNQPQHF
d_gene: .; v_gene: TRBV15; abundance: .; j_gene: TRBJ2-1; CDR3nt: TGTGCCACCAGCAGAGAATTTATTTCGACTGGCAATGAGCAGTTCTTC; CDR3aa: CATSREFISTGNEQFF
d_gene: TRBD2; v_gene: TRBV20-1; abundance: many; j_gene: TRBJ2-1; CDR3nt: TGCAGTGCTAGCAGGCCTAGCGGAGGCTCCTACAATGAGCAGTTCTTC; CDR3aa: CSASRPSGGSYNEQFF
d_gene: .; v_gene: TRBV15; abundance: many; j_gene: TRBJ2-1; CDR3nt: TGTGCCACCACCAAGGGAGGAAGCTCCTACAATGAGCAGTTCTTC; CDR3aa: CATTKGGSSYNEQFF
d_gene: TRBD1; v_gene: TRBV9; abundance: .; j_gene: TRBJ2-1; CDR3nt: TGTGCCAGCAGTGAAACCGGGACAGGGCTTGACGATGAGCAGTTCTTC; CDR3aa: CASSETGTGLDDEQFF
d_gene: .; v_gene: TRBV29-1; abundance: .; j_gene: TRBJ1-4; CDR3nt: TGCAGCGTCTCACCAAGGGCCGCTAATGAAAAACTGTTTTTT; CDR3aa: CSVSPRAANEKLFF
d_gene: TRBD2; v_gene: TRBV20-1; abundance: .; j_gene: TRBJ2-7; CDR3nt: TGCAGTGCTCGACGAGCGGGAGAAGCGTTCGAGCAGTACTTC; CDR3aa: CSARRAGEAFEQYF
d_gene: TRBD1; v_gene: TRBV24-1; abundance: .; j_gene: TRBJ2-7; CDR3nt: TGTGCCACCAGTGATGGTACGGGACAGAGCTACGAGCAGTACTTC; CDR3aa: CATSDGTGQSYEQYF
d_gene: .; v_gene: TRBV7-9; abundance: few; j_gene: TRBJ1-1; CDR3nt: TGTGCCAGCAGCTTAGATCAGGGAAACACTGAAGCTTTCTTT; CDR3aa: CASSLDQGNTEAFF
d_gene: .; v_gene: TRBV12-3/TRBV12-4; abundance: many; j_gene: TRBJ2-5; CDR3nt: TGTGCCAGCAGTGAAGGGGGGGCCAGTGGGGAGACCCAGTACTTC; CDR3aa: CASSEGGASGETQYF
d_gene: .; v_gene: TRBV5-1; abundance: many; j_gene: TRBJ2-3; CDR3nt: TGCGCCAGCAGCTTGGCAGGGAAAGGCACAGATACGCAGTATTTT; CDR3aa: CASSLAGKGTDTQYF
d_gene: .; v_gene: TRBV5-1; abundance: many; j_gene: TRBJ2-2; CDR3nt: TGCGCCAGCAGCTCCTGGACGGATAACACCGGGGAGCTGTTTTTT; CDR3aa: CASSSWTDNTGELFF
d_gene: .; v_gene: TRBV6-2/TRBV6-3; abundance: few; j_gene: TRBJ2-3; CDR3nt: TGTGCCAGCAGTTCCCTGGACAGGGAGGGAGATACGCAGTATTTT; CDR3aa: CASSSLDREGDTQYF
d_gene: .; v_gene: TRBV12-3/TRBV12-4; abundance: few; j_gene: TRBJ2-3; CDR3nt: TGTGCCAGCGGTCAGGGTGTTAGAGTCCCCGGCGGAGATACGCAGTATTTT; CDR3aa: CASGQGVRVPGGDTQYF
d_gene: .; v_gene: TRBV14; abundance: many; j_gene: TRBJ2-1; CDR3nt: TGTGCCAGCAGCCAGACCCCGGCCGGTGAGCAGTTCTTC; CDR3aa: CASSQTPAGEQFF
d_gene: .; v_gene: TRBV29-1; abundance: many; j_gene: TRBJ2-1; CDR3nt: TGCAGCGTTGAAGGGGGGCAGTTCTTC; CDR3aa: CSVEGGQFF
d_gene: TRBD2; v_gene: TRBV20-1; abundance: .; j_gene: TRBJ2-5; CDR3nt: TGCAGTGCTAGAGATCTAGGTAGATCTAGCGGGGGGGCCGAGACCCAGTACTTC; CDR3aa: CSARDLGRSSGGAETQYF
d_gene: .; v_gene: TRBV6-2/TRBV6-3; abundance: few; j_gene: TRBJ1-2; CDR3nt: TGTGCCAGCAGTTACTCGGGGGTAGGAAATGGCTACACCTTC; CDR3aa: CASSYSGVGNGYTF
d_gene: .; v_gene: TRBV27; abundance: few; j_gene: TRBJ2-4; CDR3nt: TGTGCCAGGCGGGACGGCAAAAACATTCAGTACTTC; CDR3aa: CARRDGKNIQYF
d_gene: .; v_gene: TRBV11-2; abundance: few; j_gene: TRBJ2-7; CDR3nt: TGTGCCAGCAGCTTAGAACTAACCTACGAGCAGTACTTC; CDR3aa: CASSLELTYEQYF
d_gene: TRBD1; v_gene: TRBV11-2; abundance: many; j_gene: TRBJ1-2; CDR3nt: TGTGCCAGCAGCTTACTGAGGGGGCGCACAGACTATGGCTACACCTTC; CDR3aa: CASSLLRGRTDYGYTF
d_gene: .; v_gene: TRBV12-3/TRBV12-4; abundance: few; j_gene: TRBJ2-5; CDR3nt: TGTGCCAGCAACCCTACCGGCCCGCGAGAGACCCAGTACTTC; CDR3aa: CASNPTGPRETQYF
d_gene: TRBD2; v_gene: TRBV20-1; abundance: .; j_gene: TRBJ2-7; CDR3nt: TGCAGTGCTAGAGATCGTCTAGCGGGAACCTACGAGCAGTACTTC; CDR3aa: CSARDRLAGTYEQYF
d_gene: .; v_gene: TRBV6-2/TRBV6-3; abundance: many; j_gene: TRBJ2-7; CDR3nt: TGTGCCAGCCAACAGCTCTACGAGCAGTACTTC; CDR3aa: CASQQLYEQYF
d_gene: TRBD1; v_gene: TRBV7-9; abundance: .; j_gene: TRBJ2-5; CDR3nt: TGTGCCAGCAGCTTTAGACAGGGTCCAGAGACCCAGTACTTC; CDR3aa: CASSFRQGPETQYF
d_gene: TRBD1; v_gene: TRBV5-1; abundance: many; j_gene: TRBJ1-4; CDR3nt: TGCGCCAGCAGCCGGGGGGACAGCAAAAATGAAAAACTGTTTTTT; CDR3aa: CASSRGDSKNEKLFF
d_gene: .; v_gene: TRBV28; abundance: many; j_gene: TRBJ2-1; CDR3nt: TGTGCCAGCAGACCCGGCGGGGCCAGGAACAATGAGCAGTTCTTC; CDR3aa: CASRPGGARNNEQFF
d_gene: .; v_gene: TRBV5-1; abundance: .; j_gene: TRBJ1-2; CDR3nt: TGCGCCAGCAGCCCCGATACAAACTGGGACTACACCTTC; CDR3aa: CASSPDTNWDYTF
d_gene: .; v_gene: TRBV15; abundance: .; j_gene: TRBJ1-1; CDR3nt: TGTGCCACCAGCAGAGTCGGCTTGGACACTGAAGCTTTCTTT; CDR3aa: CATSRVGLDTEAFF